Following are 16 T cell receptor beta chains from one sample sequenced in a study of T-cell memory formation after mild COVID-19. TCRdb called the 5' RACE reads again in MiXCR, with one record for every CDR3 protein. Of approximately 300,000 distinct CDR3 sequences listed, roughly 21% are singletons. Sequenced: PBMCs or a T cell subset sorted from them (not recorded which). The receptors derive from a man between 18 and 29 years old who had mild COVID-19 (a few samples of this study predate the infection). Cell type and time point are not known.

A few counts support this clonotype. This chain connects TRBV12-3 or TRBV12-4 to TRBJ2-2; D call uncertain. With 5 bases removed from V and 1 base from J, the gap between germline ends came to 8 bases. This CDR3 comprises 14 residues. CDR3 bases: TGTGCCAGCAGTCCCTCATTGAACACCGGGGAGCTGTTTTTT. Translating gives CASSPSLNTGELFF.

The chain joins TRBV27 to TRBJ1-2, with 7 bases aligning to TRBD1. Germline loops: CDR1 MNHEY, CDR2 SMNVEV (reference sequence). With 3 bases clipped from V and 7 bases from J, the junction kept 5 bases outside the gene matches. The CDR3 has 13 residues. The CDR3 loop reads CASSFRQGLGYTF. The CDR3 coding sequence is TGTGCCAGCAGTTTCAGACAGGGCCTTGGCTACACCTTC.

The CDR3: CASSLVENLSYNEQFF. CDR3 DNA: TGCGCCAGCAGCTTGGTAGAAAACCTATCCTACAATGAGCAGTTCTTC. This chain links TRBV5-1 with TRBJ2-1; D remains unclear. The germline V and J ends were trimmed by 0 bases and 1 base, with 11 bases remaining between them. Germline CDR1 reads SGHRS; CDR2 reads YFSETQ. The CDR3 covers 16 residues.

J is TRBJ2-3 and V is TRBV15; D might be TRBD1 or TRBD2, each matching 7 bases. The CDR3 contains 14 residues. The V end lost 8 bases, the J end lost 2 bases, and 14 bases lay between the germline ends. Looked up from germline, CDR1 is LNHNV and CDR2 is YYDKDF (reference sequence). The DNA of the CDR3 is TGTGCCACCGGGAGGGGACAGCCCACAGATACGCAGTATTTT. Its protein is CATGRGQPTDTQYF.

The rearrangement uses TRBV7-3 and TRBJ2-2, with D unclear. This CDR3 comprises 15 residues. V shed 5 bases and J shed 2 bases, with 12 bases lying between them. Germline V gene data show CDR1 as SGHTA and CDR2 as FQGTGA. The CDR3 region is CASSPMATNTGELFF. The DNA of the CDR3 is TGTGCCAGCAGCCCCATGGCTACCAACACCGGGGAGCTGTTTTTT.

The chain combines TRBV29-1 with TRBJ2-3, with a weak D call TRBD1 (5 bases). V lost 6 bases and J 1 base, leaving 11 bases between the germline ends. The CDR3 length is 13 residues. Germline CDR1 and CDR2: SQVTM and ANQGSEA. The CDR3 is CSVPSTGTDTQYF. For the CDR3, the DNA is TGCAGCGTCCCTTCGACAGGCACAGATACGCAGTATTTT.

This chain joins TRBV20-1 and TRBJ2-3; the match to TRBD1 covers 10 bases. This CDR3 region has 16 residues. V shed 3 bases and J 0 bases; nucleotides not matched to a gene: 6. CDR1 and CDR2 from the germline V gene are DFQATT and SNEGSKA (reference sequence). CDR3 sequence: CSASRRQGASTDTQYF. CDR3 DNA: TGCAGTGCTAGTCGCCGACAGGGGGCCAGCACAGATACGCAGTATTTT.

This sequence joins TRBV5-6 and TRBJ2-1, with a possible D match to TRBD2 (6 bases). V dropped 5 bases and J dropped 9 bases, with 12 bases sitting between them. CDR1 SGHDT and CDR2 YYEEEE come from the germline V gene. The CDR3 is 12 amino acids. The CDR3 DNA reads as TGTGCCAGCAGGTTTGAGCGGGCTGAGCAGTTCTTC. Protein product: CASRFERAEQFF. The full variable domain, rest sourced from reference TRBV5-6 and TRBJ2-1, is DAGVTQSPTHLIKTRGQQVTLRCSPKSGHDTVSWYQQALGQGPQFIFQYYEEEERQRGNFPDRFSGHQFPNYSSELNVNALLLGDSALYLCASRFERAEQFFGPGTRLTVL.

This clonotype was picked up a small number of times. J is TRBJ2-5 and V is TRBV29-1; D is unclear. V lost 4 bases, J lost 5 bases, and 14 bases lay in between. Looked up from germline, CDR1 is SQVTM and CDR2 is ANQGSEA. This CDR3 comprises 13 residues. CDR3 coding DNA: TGCAGCGTTGGCTTAAAGATGGGGGAGACCCAGTACTTC. This encodes CSVGLKMGETQYF.

This clonotype was seen a few times. The chain uses TRBV12-3 or TRBV12-4 and TRBJ1-6; 9 nucleotides agree with TRBD1. The CDR3 contains 14 residues. V gave up 6 bases and J gave up 13 bases; unmatched junction bases: 10. CDR3 sequence reads: CASSLRDRVSPLHF. In DNA form, the CDR3 reads TGTGCCAGCAGCCTCCGGGACAGGGTATCGCCCCTCCACTTT.

The genes are TRBV13 and TRBJ2-3; 9 nucleotides align to TRBD2. Trimming at V came to 5 bases and at J to 2 bases, leaving 5 bases not matched to a gene. CDR3 length equals 15 residues. The germline V gene has CDR1 PRHDT and CDR2 FYEKMQ (reference sequence). CDR3 nucleotide sequence: TGTGCCAGCAGCGGTAGCGGGGGACCCACAGATACGCAGTATTTT. Amino acid sequence: CASSGSGGPTDTQYF.

This clonotype has only a few counts. V usage is TRBV20-1 and J usage is TRBJ1-2; D gene unclear. The CDR3 contains 13 residues. The V and J ends lost 2 bases and 4 bases respectively, with 11 bases between them. The germline V gene has CDR1 DFQATT and CDR2 SNEGSKA (reference sequence). CDR3 sequence: CSARIRTSYGYTF. For the CDR3, the DNA is TGCAGTGCTAGAATCCGGACTTCCTATGGCTACACCTTC.

This clonotype was seen more than once but under ten times. The rearrangement links TRBV6-5 to TRBJ2-5, with 7 bases fitting TRBD1. Per the germline V gene, CDR1 is MNHEY and CDR2 is SVGAGI. This CDR3 contains 14 residues. The V gene end was trimmed by 2 bases and the J gene end by 1 base; junction bases not matched to a gene: 1. CDR3: CASSYDRVQETQYF. For the CDR3, the DNA is TGTGCCAGCAGTTACGACAGGGTCCAAGAGACCCAGTACTTC.

The J gene is TRBJ2-3, the V gene TRBV5-1, with D uncertain. Germline CDR1 is SGHRS and CDR2 is YFSETQ. This CDR3 has 13 residues. V was trimmed by 2 bases and J by 6 bases, leaving 10 bases between them. CDR3: CASSFPGKDTQYF. DNA of the CDR3: TGCGCCAGCAGCTTCCCCGGTAAGGATACGCAGTATTTT.

This clonotype has a handful of counts. V usage is TRBV5-1 and J usage is TRBJ2-7; D perhaps matches TRBD1 (5 bases). The V gene lost 0 bases and the J gene lost 5 bases, with 12 bases spanning the gap. This CDR3 region has 14 residues. Germline CDR1 is SGHRS and CDR2 is YFSETQ. The CDR3 protein is CASSLARDGNEQYF. CDR3 DNA sequence: TGCGCCAGCAGCTTGGCCAGGGATGGGAACGAGCAGTACTTC.

The chain has TRBV12-3 or TRBV12-4 and TRBJ2-1; 8 bases agree with TRBD1. The CDR3 runs to 14 residues. V gave up 4 bases and J gave up 6 bases; unmatched junction bases: 5. CDR3: CASSYPDRVNEQFF. The CDR3 DNA sequence: TGTGCCAGCAGTTACCCGGACAGGGTCAATGAGCAGTTCTTC.